Listed here is a single T cell receptor (beta chain). The count of this clone is one. Its recognized antigen is unknown. No much larger clone is present one base from it, and per-base qualities are unavailable. According to the germline V gene, CDR1 reads SGHTA and CDR2 reads FQGNSA. The CDR3 holds 15 amino acids from the cysteine to the phenylalanine. Just the 45-base CDR3 DNA is kept, in frame starting at base 1. V is reduced by 0 bases and J by 4 bases, leaving a spacing of 12 bases between them. This sample was taken from a study of cytomegalovirus exposure and HLA in healthy donors (dated 2017 in TCRdb). A note on the overall study: An earlier analysis of approximately 600 of the donors reported approximately 290 Gb of sequence data and around 110 million unique TCR beta sequences from about 200 million T cells. The study aimed to test whether cataloging public T cell receptors could reveal signatures of past pathogen exposure. The study profiled the T cell repertoires of some 610 subjects by immunosequencing and related them to cytomegalovirus serostatus. Alongside the repertoire data, information on donor age, sex, ethnicity and CMV serostatus was compiled. The genetic ancestry cluster associated with self-reported Caucasian donors included roughly four fifths of the 398 genotyped donors. The later analysis used no new phenotypic data to find candidate immune exposures, relying instead on TCR beta sequences and their occurrence across donors. Both class I and class II loci were covered by HLA typing, at four-digit resolution. About five DR-DQ haplotypes were handled as single units for association and clustering, since linkage in the cohort was strong. The number of typed donors differed by locus: about 629-630 for A, B, C, DRB1 and DQB1; 500 to 550 for DQA1; 606 for DPA1; and around 470 for DPB1. To predict cytomegalovirus infection status, the study combined high-throughput TCR immunosequencing, statistical association of individual TCRs with disease status, and machine learning. A later genetic analysis took genome-wide SNP genotypes for about three fifths of the roughly 670 donors and used that subset as a discovery cohort. Among 300 to 500 genotyped donors of the cohort, an average of roughly 230,000 unique TCR beta nucleotide sequences was sequenced per donor, of which about 19% were non-productive. Roughly 310 gigabases of sequencing data and tens of millions of unique TCR sequences were included in an early release covering roughly 600 HLA-typed donors. Every repertoire in the discovery cohort had been generated on one and the same sequencing platform. Along with the roughly 670-subject first cohort, a separate validation cohort of some 130 different subjects was used. An earlier analysis of roughly 600 of the donors used high-throughput TCR beta sequencing to judge whether each TCR beta V gene segment behaved as functional or pseudogenic. To study patterns of TCR occurrence, a later analysis re-analyzed previously published TCR beta repertoires from 550 to 800 donors and added high-resolution HLA genotyping. Summary of the overall study and its limitations: Because HLA typing was unavailable for some donors at each locus, only the typed subset was used in association tests. Presence/absence analyses assumed roughly uniform sequencing depth across donors, an assumption that may not hold. Linkage disequilibrium might explain the correlated functional status among segregating V segments, but an unknown experimental factor could not be excluded. A few of the identified cytomegalovirus-associated TCR beta chains were confirmed in vitro to be specific for cytomegalovirus antigens. Some IMGT-functional V segments, including TRBV6-2 and TRBV6-3, could not be distinguished by the 87-base-pair reads and were therefore excluded. Immune exposure information for the cohort was limited to CMV serostatus. A further reported finding was that TCR beta sequences accurately predicted the HLA-A and HLA-B alleles for most subjects in the first cohort. In a later analysis, 16,951 TCR beta sequences were associated with specific HLA alleles at a false discovery rate of 0.05. According to a later analysis, most CMV-associated TCR beta chains appeared to be HLA-restricted, and the HLA associations seemed to be driven largely by CMV exposure. In a later analysis, HLA-associated TCR beta chains showed more clonal expansion and lower generation probabilities than non-associated chains that were equally common. In a later analysis, TCR association rates were found to vary across HLA loci, with the most associated TCRs seen for DRB1 alleles and the fewest for HLA-C alleles. Only TCR beta chains were sequenced in this cohort, and the absence of alpha or paired-chain data limited detectable features. It was suggested by the authors that the approach could potentially be generalized to other disease states and immunological phenotypes. Cytomegalovirus status was reported to be diagnosed by the classifier with high specificity and sensitivity in both the original and validation cohorts. When HLA alleles, especially DR and DQ, strongly co-occurred, attributing TCR associations to individual alleles was difficult. An association between a missense DCLRE1C variant and V-gene and J-gene trimming of TCR beta chains was found in a later genetic analysis and replicated in an independent cohort. In an earlier analysis of about 550 of the donors, most TCR beta V segments were observed in productive rearrangements about 90% or about 30% of the time, broadly matching IMGT annotations. In the study, 150 to 200 TCR beta chains were listed as associated with cytomegalovirus. A cluster of highly shared sequence variants was judged likely to be a technical artifact of the sequencing pipeline. Because counts were too low, about 17 rarely observed V segments, including chromosome 9 orphons, were excluded from the earlier analysis of 587 of the donors. Most TCR sequences were observed very rarely across donors, whereas some public TCRs were present in many individuals. Several of the top co-occurrence clusters appeared to be linked to parvovirus B19, influenza, CMV and Epstein-Barr virus, according to a later analysis. According to a later genetic analysis, donors in an Asian-associated ancestry cluster had fewer N-insertions in productive TCRs than the approximately 670-donor mean.

Library preparation used the immunoSEQ multiplex PCR assay. A mixture of 60 forward primers for TCR Vbeta segments and 13 reverse primers for TCR Jbeta segments was used in the multiplex PCR. The CDR3 region of rearranged TCR beta genes was amplified from genomic DNA with a multiplex PCR assay. The Illumina HiSeq System was used to sequence the amplified TCR beta libraries as 87-base-pair reads. Per the original workflow: In a later analysis, 80 million or so unique TCR beta chains were counted across the 500 to 700 repertoires, and roughly 11 million of these chains were shared by at least two donors. A nearest-neighbor algorithm error-corrected the raw reads and collapsed the reads into unique sequences, merging closely related sequences to remove PCR and sequencing errors. To assign V, D and J gene segments, CDR3 sequences were aligned to IMGT reference sequences. Each retained sequence needed at least a six-nucleotide match to both a V gene segment and a J gene segment. Rearrangements were classified as productive when the CDR3 lacked stop codons and remained in frame with V and J, and all other rearrangements were classified as non-productive. Following IMGT convention, CDR3 was defined as the stretch from the second conserved V-encoded cysteine up to the conserved J-encoded phenylalanine. The earlier analysis of about 620 of the donors excluded sequences that lacked an unambiguous match to a single V gene segment. In an earlier analysis of 587 of the donors, V segments were called functional above 56.7% productive rearrangements and were called segregating when the between-donor standard deviation exceeded 5%. To diagnose cytomegalovirus status from the catalog of TCR beta chain sequences, a statistical classification framework was built. In a later analysis, V and J genes were assigned by comparing TCR nucleotide sequences against IMGT/GENE-DB human TR gene sequences. A later analysis assigned CDR3 sequences and most-parsimonious VDJ recombination scenarios with the TCRdist pipeline. In a later analysis, every TCR beta chain was defined by the combination of its CDR3 amino acid sequence and its V-gene family, and reads without a unique V-gene family were dropped. In a later analysis, 550 to 650 highly shared, low-generation-probability nucleotide sequences were removed to address suspected cross-contamination and a sequencing artifact. In a later analysis, a clonal expansion index was calculated for each public chain from normalized within-repertoire ranks of inferred template counts. A later analysis computed generation probabilities with a VDJ recombination model fitted to out-of-frame rearrangements, and checked the results against IGoR. Hypergeometric tests were used in a later analysis to score TCR-TCR, TCR-HLA and TCR-CMV co-occurrence, with a repertoire-size bias correction applied to the TCR pairs. False discovery rates were estimated in a later analysis by permuting HLA or CMV assignments 20 times. A later analysis grouped co-occurring TCRs with DBSCAN, adding TCRdist sequence similarity when clustering within HLA-allele-positive subsets. For co-occurrence clustering, repertoires with fewer than 30,000 or more than 120,000 public chains were excluded, along with five repertoires with anomalous nucleotide sharing. TCRdb limited this immuneACCESS table to in-frame rearrangements with V and J called. A share of clones is missing; checked studies link under half to unresolved V genes, and the rest is unexplained. For V, J and clone size, that table is used; D and trimming come from the DNA. The sample yields 95,000 to 150,000 clones; more than 60% were counted once. Together, the top ten hold around 4% of the sample.

In total, about 650 healthy bone marrow donors made up the cohort. At the time of sampling, all cohort members were nominally healthy, though unrecorded immune exposures were likely present. The donor tested CMV seronegative and was one of the 352 seronegative cohort members. A peripheral blood sample was collected from each donor, and TCR beta sequencing was performed on peripheral blood mononuclear cells. Genomic DNA extraction from the blood cell samples was performed with the Qiagen DNeasy Blood Extraction Kit. This sequence was found in a woman in her thirties or forties in good health and CMV-seronegative. Sequenced sample: PBMCs. This chain joins TRBV7-2 to TRBJ1-2; the D region possibly corresponds to TRBD1 (6 bases align). DNA sequence: TGTGCCAGCAGCTTAGCGCGGACAGATGTCTATGGCTACACCTTC. This encodes CASSLARTDVYGYTF.